The rows below give T cell receptor beta chains drawn from one sample of a study of beta chain features in type 1 diabetes. Libraries were prepared by immunoSEQ multiplex PCR; TCRdb keeps only in-frame clonotypes and omits some of them. Here the sample spans around 240,000 clones, 9.6% being singletons. Material for sequencing was naive CD4+ T cells from blood. All receptors come from a woman aged 18 to 35 in good health. Both conserved end residues are part of each CDR3. The order of the fields is D gene, V gene, J gene, CDR3 length, clone size, CDR3 DNA, CDR3 protein. A D gene is named only where the DNA matches it firmly. Where a row states a size, it is once, few, many or the class of an expanded clone; other rows omit it.

d_gene: TRBD1
v_gene: TRBV7-9
j_gene: TRBJ1-4
len: 15
abundance: few
CDR3nt: TGTGCCAGCACATCGGGGGGACAGGGAAGTGGAAAACTGTTTTTT
CDR3aa: CASTSGGQGSGKLFF

d_gene: NA
v_gene: TRBV6-5
j_gene: TRBJ1-6
len: 15
abundance: NA
CDR3nt: TGTGCCAGCAGTTACTACAGCGGTGGGAATTCACCCCTCCACTTT
CDR3aa: CASSYYSGGNSPLHF

d_gene: TRBD2
v_gene: TRBV5-1
j_gene: TRBJ2-1
len: 15
abundance: NA
CDR3nt: TGCGCCAGCAGCTTGGGTAGCGGGGTCTACAATGAGCAGTTCTTC
CDR3aa: CASSLGSGVYNEQFF

d_gene: TRBD1
v_gene: TRBV2
j_gene: TRBJ2-7
len: 13
abundance: NA
CDR3nt: TGTGCCAGCAGTGAGGAACAGGGGGTCGAGCAGTACTTC
CDR3aa: CASSEEQGVEQYF

d_gene: NA
v_gene: TRBV6-5
j_gene: TRBJ1-6
len: 13
abundance: NA
CDR3nt: TGTGCCAGCAGCCCTTACAGGGCTTCACCCCTCCACTTT
CDR3aa: CASSPYRASPLHF

d_gene: NA
v_gene: TRBV5-1
j_gene: TRBJ2-4
len: 14
abundance: NA
CDR3nt: TGCGCCAGCAGCTTGGAGCTCGACAAAAACATTCAGTACTTC
CDR3aa: CASSLELDKNIQYF

d_gene: NA
v_gene: TRBV25-1
j_gene: TRBJ2-5
len: 15
abundance: NA
CDR3nt: TGTGCCAGCATACCCCCGTTGACAAGACAAGAGACCCAGTACTTC
CDR3aa: CASIPPLTRQETQYF

d_gene: TRBD2
v_gene: TRBV4-2
j_gene: TRBJ2-1
len: 17
abundance: NA
CDR3nt: TGTGCCAGCAGCCAAGAAATCGGCCTGACTAGCGGGGTTGAGCAGTTCTTC
CDR3aa: CASSQEIGLTSGVEQFF

d_gene: TRBD1
v_gene: TRBV6-5
j_gene: TRBJ2-7
len: 15
abundance: NA
CDR3nt: TGTGCCAGCACCCAGGACAGGTTATTCTCCTACGAGCAGTACTTC
CDR3aa: CASTQDRLFSYEQYF

d_gene: TRBD1
v_gene: TRBV2
j_gene: TRBJ1-1
len: 14
abundance: NA
CDR3nt: TGTGCCAGCACCGAGACAGGGTTGAACACTGAAGCTTCCTTT
CDR3aa: CASTETGLNTEASF

d_gene: TRBD1
v_gene: TRBV19
j_gene: TRBJ2-4
len: 16
abundance: NA
CDR3nt: TGTGCCAGTAGTCCTCGGGACAGGGGAGCCAAAAACATTCAGTACTTC
CDR3aa: CASSPRDRGAKNIQYF

d_gene: NA
v_gene: TRBV30
j_gene: TRBJ2-3
len: 15
abundance: NA
CDR3nt: TGTGCCCGTAGCGGAGTGGGAAGTAGCACAGATACGCAGTATTTT
CDR3aa: CARSGVGSSTDTQYF

d_gene: NA
v_gene: TRBV6-5
j_gene: TRBJ1-5
len: 14
abundance: NA
CDR3nt: TGTGCCAGCAGTCCCGACAGGAATGGTCAGCCCCAGCATTTT
CDR3aa: CASSPDRNGQPQHF

d_gene: NA
v_gene: TRBV6-5
j_gene: TRBJ1-2
len: 13
abundance: few
CDR3nt: TGTGCCAGCAGTTTTCCGCCGGGGGAAGGCTACACCTTC
CDR3aa: CASSFPPGEGYTF

d_gene: TRBD1
v_gene: TRBV25-1
j_gene: TRBJ2-1
len: 15
abundance: NA
CDR3nt: TGTGCCAGCAGTGACCTGACAGGGGTAGGAAATGAGCAGTTCTTC
CDR3aa: CASSDLTGVGNEQFF

d_gene: NA
v_gene: TRBV6-6
j_gene: TRBJ2-1
len: 15
abundance: few
CDR3nt: TGTGCCAGCACTCTACAGGGTAGCTCCTACAATGAGCAGTTCTTC
CDR3aa: CASTLQGSSYNEQFF

d_gene: NA
v_gene: TRBV18
j_gene: TRBJ1-2
len: 14
abundance: few
CDR3nt: TGTGCCAGCTCACCACCCGTAAGAGTCTATGGCTACACCTTC
CDR3aa: CASSPPVRVYGYTF

d_gene: NA
v_gene: TRBV2
j_gene: TRBJ1-6
len: 14
abundance: NA
CDR3nt: TGTGCCAGCAGCGGGGGGGGCGCTAATTCACCCCTCCACTTT
CDR3aa: CASSGGGANSPLHF

d_gene: NA
v_gene: TRBV7-2
j_gene: TRBJ1-1
len: 14
abundance: few
CDR3nt: TGTGCCAGCAGCTCCAGGGTACAGAACACTGAAGCTTTCTTT
CDR3aa: CASSSRVQNTEAFF

d_gene: NA
v_gene: TRBV6-5
j_gene: TRBJ2-6
len: 13
abundance: few
CDR3nt: TGTGCCAGCATCGGTGCTGGGGCCAACGTCCTGACTTTC
CDR3aa: CASIGAGANVLTF

d_gene: TRBD1
v_gene: TRBV18
j_gene: TRBJ1-6
len: 15
abundance: few
CDR3nt: TGTGCCAGCTCACCCTTGACAGGGGAAGGTTCACCCCTCCACTTT
CDR3aa: CASSPLTGEGSPLHF

d_gene: TRBD1
v_gene: TRBV30
j_gene: TRBJ1-5
len: 16
abundance: few
CDR3nt: TGTGCCTCCTCGGACAGGGAAACGTTCAACAATCAGCCCCAGCATTTT
CDR3aa: CASSDRETFNNQPQHF

d_gene: TRBD1
v_gene: TRBV28
j_gene: TRBJ1-5
len: 13
abundance: few
CDR3nt: TGTGCCAGCGCAGGACAGGTCCCCCAGCCCCAGCATTTT
CDR3aa: CASAGQVPQPQHF

d_gene: TRBD1
v_gene: TRBV30
j_gene: TRBJ1-5
len: 13
abundance: few
CDR3nt: TGTGCCTGGGAAGGACAGGGCGATCAGCCCCAGCATTTT
CDR3aa: CAWEGQGDQPQHF

d_gene: TRBD1
v_gene: TRBV7-9
j_gene: TRBJ1-1
len: 16
abundance: few
CDR3nt: TGTGCCAGCAGCTCCCTTGCTGGACAGGACGACACTGAAGCTTTCTTT
CDR3aa: CASSSLAGQDDTEAFF

d_gene: NA
v_gene: TRBV19
j_gene: TRBJ1-5
len: 14
abundance: NA
CDR3nt: TGTGCCAGTCGGGCGGGGCAGCAAAATCAGCCCCAGCATTTT
CDR3aa: CASRAGQQNQPQHF

d_gene: TRBD2
v_gene: TRBV7-9
j_gene: TRBJ2-7
len: 13
abundance: many
CDR3nt: TGTGCCAGCAGCGAAACGGGACTAGCGGATGCGTACTTC
CDR3aa: CASSETGLADAYF

d_gene: NA
v_gene: TRBV5-1
j_gene: TRBJ1-6
len: 14
abundance: few
CDR3nt: TGCGCCAGCAGCTTGGGGTCCGCGGGTGCACCCCTCCACTTT
CDR3aa: CASSLGSAGAPLHF

d_gene: NA
v_gene: TRBV30
j_gene: TRBJ2-3
len: 12
abundance: NA
CDR3nt: TGTGCCTGGAGTGTACGAGCGGATACGCAGTATTTT
CDR3aa: CAWSVRADTQYF

d_gene: TRBD1
v_gene: TRBV30
j_gene: TRBJ1-2
len: 11
abundance: few
CDR3nt: TGTGCCTGGGGGACAGGCGGTGGCTACACCTTC
CDR3aa: CAWGTGGGYTF

d_gene: NA
v_gene: TRBV18
j_gene: TRBJ1-2
len: 15
abundance: NA
CDR3nt: TGTGCCAGCTCAGCACGGGGGCAGGGAGATGATGGCTACACCTTC
CDR3aa: CASSARGQGDDGYTF

d_gene: NA
v_gene: TRBV4-1
j_gene: TRBJ2-5
len: 14
abundance: few
CDR3nt: TGCGCCAGCAGCCAAGTGAGGGGGCAAGAGACCCAGTACTTC
CDR3aa: CASSQVRGQETQYF

d_gene: NA
v_gene: TRBV5-1
j_gene: TRBJ2-3
len: 15
abundance: few
CDR3nt: TGCGCCAGCAGCCCGGGTGGGTTTAGCACAGATACGCAGTATTTT
CDR3aa: CASSPGGFSTDTQYF

d_gene: TRBD2
v_gene: TRBV6-5
j_gene: TRBJ2-7
len: 14
abundance: NA
CDR3nt: TGTGCCAGCAGTCAGACTAGCGGGAGGGGCGAGCAGTACTTC
CDR3aa: CASSQTSGRGEQYF

d_gene: TRBD1
v_gene: TRBV5-1
j_gene: TRBJ2-2
len: 16
abundance: few
CDR3nt: TGCGCCAGCAGCTTAGAGACAGGGCCGAACACCGGGGAGCTGTTTTTT
CDR3aa: CASSLETGPNTGELFF

d_gene: TRBD2
v_gene: TRBV2
j_gene: TRBJ2-5
len: 14
abundance: few
CDR3nt: TGTGCCGGATCCCGGGGGGTTGTGACCGAGACCCAGTACTTC
CDR3aa: CAGSRGVVTETQYF

d_gene: TRBD2
v_gene: TRBV6-5
j_gene: TRBJ2-1
len: 14
abundance: NA
CDR3nt: TGTGCCAGCAGTAGGGGACTAGCGGGAGGTGAGCAGTTCTTC
CDR3aa: CASSRGLAGGEQFF

d_gene: TRBD2
v_gene: TRBV6-5
j_gene: TRBJ2-4
len: 13
abundance: NA
CDR3nt: TGTGCCACCCAAGCGGGAGGGAAAAACATTCAGTACTTC
CDR3aa: CATQAGGKNIQYF

d_gene: TRBD1
v_gene: TRBV2
j_gene: TRBJ2-2
len: 15
abundance: few
CDR3nt: TGTGCCAGCAGAGACACAGGGGGATGGACCGGGGAGCTGTTTTTT
CDR3aa: CASRDTGGWTGELFF

d_gene: NA
v_gene: TRBV5-6
j_gene: TRBJ1-5
len: 15
abundance: few
CDR3nt: TGTGCCAGCAGCTTGAGACAGAATAGCAATCAGCCCCAGCATTTT
CDR3aa: CASSLRQNSNQPQHF

d_gene: NA
v_gene: TRBV10-3
j_gene: TRBJ2-4
len: 16
abundance: NA
CDR3nt: TGTGCCATCAGTGAGAACTCCGGGACTCCGGCCCCGATTCAGTACTTC
CDR3aa: CAISENSGTPAPIQYF

d_gene: TRBD2
v_gene: TRBV2
j_gene: TRBJ2-1
len: 14
abundance: few
CDR3nt: TGTGCCAGCAGTCCTCTAGCGGGGAAGGTTGAGCAGTTCTTC
CDR3aa: CASSPLAGKVEQFF

d_gene: TRBD1
v_gene: TRBV6-1
j_gene: TRBJ1-2
len: 15
abundance: NA
CDR3nt: TGTGCCAGCAGTGAAGGGGGCAGGGGGCAGGGTGGCTACACCTTC
CDR3aa: CASSEGGRGQGGYTF

d_gene: TRBD1
v_gene: TRBV6-5
j_gene: TRBJ1-5
len: 15
abundance: few
CDR3nt: TGTGCCAGCAGTCACAGGGGGCAGGGTAATCAGCCCCAGCATTTT
CDR3aa: CASSHRGQGNQPQHF

d_gene: NA
v_gene: TRBV30
j_gene: TRBJ2-3
len: 15
abundance: few
CDR3nt: TGTGCCTGGAGATGGTCAGCGGGTAAGACAGATACGCAGTATTTT
CDR3aa: CAWRWSAGKTDTQYF

d_gene: TRBD1
v_gene: TRBV4-2
j_gene: TRBJ1-1
len: 21
abundance: NA
CDR3nt: TGTGCCAGCAGCCAAGATGACCCCCTCCTCGACAGGGGGTTGATGAACACTGAAGCTTTCTTT
CDR3aa: CASSQDDPLLDRGLMNTEAFF

d_gene: NA
v_gene: TRBV7-6
j_gene: TRBJ2-3
len: 14
abundance: few
CDR3nt: TGTGCCAGCAGCTTAGCAACTATAGGAGATACGCAGTATTTT
CDR3aa: CASSLATIGDTQYF

d_gene: NA
v_gene: TRBV2
j_gene: TRBJ1-1
len: 13
abundance: NA
CDR3nt: TGTGCCAGCACTCTTGACAGCAACACTGAAGCTTTCTTT
CDR3aa: CASTLDSNTEAFF

d_gene: TRBD1
v_gene: TRBV7-9
j_gene: TRBJ1-5
len: 15
abundance: few
CDR3nt: TGTGCCAGCAGCCCGATGGGACAGGTAAATCAGCCCCAGCATTTT
CDR3aa: CASSPMGQVNQPQHF

d_gene: TRBD1
v_gene: TRBV5-6
j_gene: TRBJ2-2
len: 14
abundance: NA
CDR3nt: TGTGCCAGCAGCCGGGACAGGGCTATCGGGGAGCTGTTTTTT
CDR3aa: CASSRDRAIGELFF

d_gene: NA
v_gene: TRBV9
j_gene: TRBJ2-3
len: 14
abundance: NA
CDR3nt: TGTGCCAGCAGCCTGACAGGTAGCACAGATACGCAGTATTTT
CDR3aa: CASSLTGSTDTQYF

d_gene: TRBD2
v_gene: TRBV15
j_gene: TRBJ2-1
len: 18
abundance: few
CDR3nt: TGTGCCACCAGCATGTCTGGTTGGCGGGGGGTCTCCTACAATGAGCAGTTCTTC
CDR3aa: CATSMSGWRGVSYNEQFF

d_gene: NA
v_gene: TRBV6-5
j_gene: TRBJ1-2
len: 13
abundance: once
CDR3nt: TGTGCCAGCACTACTAATCAGGGTTATGGCTACACCTTC
CDR3aa: CASTTNQGYGYTF